Following are 23 T cell receptor beta chains from one sample sequenced in a study of T-cell reconstitution after alpha-beta-depleted transplantation in children. For TCRbeta, the library was prepared with unique molecular identifiers. TCRdb processed the PCR reads anew with MiXCR; each CDR3 protein has one entry. The sample lists fewer than 550,000 distinct CDR3 sequences, roughly 10% seen once, with approximately 5% in the top ten. Material: PBMCs from the stem cell graft donor, obtained from the stem cell graft. Source of these receptors: a human donor who donated a stem cell graft to a child with acute myeloid leukemia.

The sample holds many counts of this clonotype. The chain links TRBV5-5 to TRBJ2-7; no clear D. Per germline, CDR1 SGHKS and CDR2 YYEKEE (reference sequence). The CDR3 is 11 amino acids. The V gene lost 1 base and the J gene lost 5 bases, with 4 bases spanning the gap. The CDR3 sequence is CASSLYDEQYV. CDR3 sequence (DNA): TGTGCCAGCAGCTTGTATGACGAGCAGTACGTC.

In its sample, this clonotype was seen many times. The chain joins TRBV12-5 to TRBJ2-1; TRBD2 matches at 9 bases. CDR1 and CDR2 from the germline V gene are LGHNT and FRNRAP. The CDR3 length is 17 residues. V trimming: 0 bases; J trimming: 5 bases; junction bases outside the gene matches: 8. The CDR3 spells CASGLVAGSGRHNEQFF. In DNA, the CDR3 is TGTGCTAGTGGTTTGGTAGCTGGTAGCGGGAGACACAATGAGCAGTTCTTC.

The V gene is TRBV15, the J gene TRBJ2-5; unclear D gene. The CDR3 has 15 amino acids. Germline V gene lookup returns CDR1 LNHNV and CDR2 YYDKDF (reference sequence). Trimming cost V 3 bases and J 2 bases, with 13 bases left between them. The CDR3 nucleotides are TGTGCCACCAGCAGCTATTCGGGCCTTCAAGAGACCCAGTACTTC. Amino acids: CATSSYSGLQETQYF.

For this clonotype: An end of the junction differs from the germline gene, which may be a read error. The chain has TRBV20-1 and TRBJ2-5, with 12 positions matching TRBD2. Looked up from germline, CDR1 is DFQATT and CDR2 is SNEGSKA (reference sequence). This CDR3 contains 17 residues. CDR3 loop: CCARDPASGRAMETQYF. Here the CDR3 DNA reads TGCTGTGCTAGAGATCCGGCTAGCGGGAGGGCCATGGAGACCCAGTACTTC.

The V gene is TRBV7-9, the J gene TRBJ2-5; D is undetermined. Germline-derived CDR1 and CDR2 are SEHNR and FQNEAQ (reference sequence). Between the trimmed V and J ends, which lost 4 bases and 2 bases, there was a span of 11 bases. CDR3 length: 14 amino acids. The CDR3 reads CASSSPQVQETQYF. CDR3 bases: TGTGCCAGCAGCTCCCCACAAGTACAAGAGACCCAGTACTTC.

This clonotype occurred a few times. J is TRBJ1-4 and V is TRBV2, with D perhaps matching TRBD1 (6 bases). The CDR3 is 17 residues long. CDR1 and CDR2 (germline): SNHLY, FYNNEI. V lost 3 bases and J 1 base, leaving 15 bases between the germline ends. CDR3 nucleotide sequence: TGTGCCAGCAGTGATCCGGCAGGGGTGCTAACTAATGAAAAACTGTTTTTT. It codes for CASSDPAGVLTNEKLFF.

The rearrangement joins TRBV6-1 to TRBJ2-2; D remains ambiguous. Per the germline V gene, CDR1 is MNHNS and CDR2 is SASEGT. The CDR3 sequence is 14 residues long. V was cut by 6 bases and J by 2 bases, with 10 bases left in between. The CDR3 loop is CASRGIANTGELFF. Here the CDR3 DNA reads TGTGCCAGCAGAGGCATCGCAAACACCGGGGAGCTGTTTTTT.

This clonotype was seen a few times. The V call is TRBV11-1, the J call TRBJ1-1, with D maybe TRBD1 (6 bases). The CDR3 is made up of 14 amino acids. The germline V gene encodes CDR1 SGHAT and CDR2 FQDESV (reference sequence). Trimming pared 6 bases from V and 4 bases from J, leaving 15 bases between. The CDR3 spells CASSEQGFSTEAFF. The CDR3 DNA reads as TGTGCCAGCAGTGAACAGGGTTTCAGCACTGAAGCTTTCTTT.

This clonotype occurred a few times. The chain recombines TRBV20-1 with TRBJ2-1; 14 bases are shared with TRBD2. The CDR3 is made up of 16 amino acids. The V gene end was trimmed by 5 bases and the J gene end by 0 bases; junction bases not matched to a gene: 3. Germline V gene data show CDR1 as DFQATT and CDR2 as SNEGSKA (reference sequence). Here the CDR3 reads CSAGLAGGSSYNEQFF. The CDR3 nucleotides read TGCAGTGCTGGACTAGCGGGAGGCAGCTCCTACAATGAGCAGTTCTTC.

The chain couples TRBV12-3 or TRBV12-4 to TRBJ2-3, with D unresolved. V lost 10 bases, J lost 1 base, and 12 bases lay in between. CDR3 length: 13 residues. CDR3 in amino acids: CANRASGTDTQYF. CDR3 nucleotide sequence: TGTGCCAATCGAGCCTCAGGCACAGATACGCAGTATTTT.

This chain links TRBV5-5 with TRBJ2-4; TRBD2 is a possible D gene (5 bases). The CDR3 covers 18 residues. Trimming left V 5 bases short and J 0 bases short, with 21 bases between. Germline CDR1 SGHKS, CDR2 YYEKEE (reference sequence). CDR3 sequence (DNA): TGTGCCAGCAGGCCAGAACCGGGAACACGACTAGCCAAAAACATTCAGTACTTC. Its translation: CASRPEPGTRLAKNIQYF.

This clonotype was seen a handful of times. The gene calls are TRBV29-1 and TRBJ2-2; the D gene is possibly TRBD1 (6 bases). CDR1 and CDR2 (germline): SQVTM, ANQGSEA. The V end was cut by 5 bases, the J end by 0 bases, with 10 bases between. CDR3 length: 14 amino acids. The DNA for the CDR3 is TGCAGCGTTCCCGGGACAACGAACACCGGGGAGCTGTTTTTT. Protein: CSVPGTTNTGELFF.

The chain uses TRBV29-1 and TRBJ2-1; the D call may be TRBD1 or TRBD2 (5 bases each). Germline V gene data show CDR1 as SQVTM and CDR2 as ANQGSEA. The V and J ends lost 6 bases and 4 bases respectively, with 16 bases between them. The CDR3 runs to 14 residues. The DNA of the CDR3 is TGCAGCGTCGACGACAGCGGCTTGTACAATGAGCAGTTCTTC. Translation: CSVDDSGLYNEQFF.

The J gene is TRBJ2-7, the V gene TRBV14; 7 bases are a match to TRBD2. The CDR3 contains 15 residues. V dropped 2 bases and J dropped 3; count of bases not matched to a gene: 7. Per the germline V gene, CDR1 is SGHDN and CDR2 is FVKESK. CDR3 DNA sequence: TGTGCCAGCAGCCAAAAAGCTAGCGGAGGCTACGAGCAGTACTTC. Its protein is CASSQKASGGYEQYF.

The J gene is TRBJ2-5, the V gene TRBV5-6; D is ambiguous. V was clipped by 0 bases and J by 5 bases, with 11 bases between them. This CDR3 region has 14 residues. CDR1 and CDR2 (germline): SGHDT, YYEEEE. CDR3 bases: TGTGCCAGCAGCTTGGGGGTAGCATACGAGACCCAGTACTTC. Translated: CASSLGVAYETQYF.

For this clonotype: Germline and junction disagree at one end, which may indicate a read error. The rearrangement links TRBV7-7 to TRBJ2-2; no firm D call. Per the germline V gene, CDR1 is SSHAT and CDR2 is FNYEAQ (reference sequence). This CDR3 is 12 amino acids long. The CDR3 loop is CASSPMWGELFF. As DNA, the CDR3 is TGTGCTAGCAGCCCTATGTGGGGGGAGCTGTTTTTT.

This clonotype was detected a few times. The V call is TRBV12-3 or TRBV12-4, the J call TRBJ1-6; D may be TRBD1 (5 bases). The CDR3 extends over 18 amino acids. V shed 5 bases and J shed 0 bases, with 17 bases lying between them. The CDR3 coding sequence is TGTGCCAGCAGTCCCCCTCGGGGGTCCAGCTCCTATAATTCACCCCTCCACTTT. This translates into CASSPPRGSSSYNSPLHF.

This clonotype was seen more than once but under ten times. The chain recombines TRBV12-3 or TRBV12-4 with TRBJ1-5; D perhaps matches TRBD1 (6 bases). V was clipped by 6 bases and J by 1 base, with 13 bases between them. The CDR3 is made up of 15 amino acids. CDR3 residues: CASRSGGGSNQPQHF. The CDR3 region has the DNA TGTGCCAGCAGATCCGGCGGGGGCAGCAATCAGCCCCAGCATTTT.

The rearrangement links TRBV7-9 to TRBJ2-5; 7 nucleotides align to TRBD2. J was trimmed by 5 bases and V by 0 bases; bases with no gene match: 6. The CDR3 totals 15 residues. CDR1 and CDR2 from the germline V gene are SEHNR and FQNEAQ (reference sequence). CDR3 residues: CASSLAPTSSETQYF. The CDR3 DNA follows: TGTGCCAGCAGCTTAGCTCCGACTAGCAGTGAGACCCAGTACTTC.

The sample holds many counts of this clonotype. V and J are TRBV5-1 and TRBJ1-5; 7 bases agree with TRBD1. J gave up 2 bases and V 4 bases, and 3 bases lay outside the gene matches. Germline loops: CDR1 SGHRS, CDR2 YFSETQ. The CDR3 contains 14 residues. DNA of the CDR3: TGCGCCAGCAGCACAGGACAGGGCAATCAGCCCCAGCATTTT. It yields the protein CASSTGQGNQPQHF.

This clonotype was recorded a few times. The genes are TRBV5-8 and TRBJ2-7, with D possibly being TRBD1 (5 bases). Trimming took 4 bases from V and 2 from J, leaving 13 bases between them. The CDR3 extends over 14 amino acids. The germline gives CDR1 SGHTS, CDR2 YDEGEE. In nucleotides, the CDR3 is TGTGCCAGCAGCCGACTCGACAGCCCCTACGAGCAGTACGTC. It translates to CASSRLDSPYEQYV.

The CDR3 bases are TGCAGCGCTGACCGGGACTATCGTACCAATGAGCAGTTCTTC. Encoded protein: CSADRDYRTNEQFF. This chain uses TRBV29-1 with TRBJ2-1; TRBD2 aligns across 7 bases. The CDR3 sequence is 14 residues long. CDR1 SQVTM and CDR2 ANQGSEA come from the germline V gene. Trimming took 7 bases from V and 6 from J; bases not matched to a gene: 12.

This clonotype appeared a few times. The chain is built from TRBV6-1 and TRBJ2-3; the D call may be TRBD1 or TRBD2 (6 bases each). Germline V gene data show CDR1 as MNHNS and CDR2 as SASEGT. The CDR3 totals 13 residues. Trimming stripped 8 bases from V and 3 bases from J, with 12 bases between. In nucleotides, the CDR3 is TGTGCCAGCTCCCGGGGGCATACAGATACGCAGTATTTT. This translates into CASSRGHTDTQYF.